The 5 T cell receptor beta chains given below trace back to one sample, sequenced in a study of post-analysis software for immune sequencing data. The study's findings and limits: Five or six TRBV segments appeared more often in patients than in controls, and TRBV5-6, TRBV5-1 and TRBV20-1 were among these.

These receptors have no identified antigens. The library was made from cDNA and included unique molecular identifiers. In TCRdb, the PCR reads were re-called with MiXCR into one record per CDR3 protein. This table has around 710,000 distinct CDR3 sequences, about 45% appearing once. Source material: blood. The receptors come from a girl aged 10 to 17 with multiple sclerosis.

The chain couples TRBV27 to TRBJ2-3; TRBD2 agrees at 9 bases. The trim removed 2 bases at V and 4 bases at J, leaving 4 bases unmatched. CDR3 length equals 15 residues. Germline V lookup: CDR1 MNHEY, CDR2 SMNVEV (reference sequence). CDR3 amino acids: CASSLGGRVADTQYF. The CDR3 nucleotides read TGTGCCAGCAGTTTAGGCGGGAGGGTAGCAGATACGCAGTATTTT.

V gene TRBV7-2 combines with J gene TRBJ1-2; TRBD1 might be the D (5 bases). CDR1 and CDR2 from the germline V gene are SGHTA and FQGNSA. The CDR3 loop spans 15 amino acids. Trimming took off 4 bases at V and 2 bases at J, with 14 bases between the two ends. The CDR3 DNA follows: TGTGCCAGCAGCTCACAACCGGGACCCAACTATGGCTACACCTTC. Protein sequence: CASSSQPGPNYGYTF.

This clonotype was detected once. The J gene is TRBJ2-1, the V gene TRBV20-1, with D perhaps given as TRBD1 or TRBD2 (5 bases each). There are 13 residues in the CDR3. With 0 bases removed from V and 12 bases from J, the gap between germline ends came to 15 bases. Germline V gives CDR1 DFQATT, CDR2 SNEGSKA (reference sequence). As DNA, the CDR3 is TGCAGTGCTAGAGATACAGGAGGTTTGGTGCAGTTCTTC. Translating it yields CSARDTGGLVQFF.

The V call is TRBV4-3, the J call TRBJ2-5, with 8 positions matching TRBD2. J gave up 3 bases and V 1 base, and 1 base lay outside the gene matches. The CDR3 is 14 amino acids. Germline values: CDR1 LGHNA, CDR2 YSLEER. The CDR3 protein is CASSQAAGEETQYF. DNA of the CDR3: TGCGCCAGCAGCCAAGCAGCGGGGGAAGAGACCCAGTACTTC.

This rearrangement joins TRBV6-1 to TRBJ2-1; 10 bases are shared with TRBD2. The CDR3 loop spans 20 amino acids. V lost 6 bases to trimming and J lost 6 bases; unmatched junction nucleotides: 23. CDR1 MNHNS and CDR2 SASEGT come from the germline V gene. CDR3 bases: TGTGCCAGCAGCCGGGGTCCAGCGGGAGGGCCCGCAAGAAGAGGCAATGAGCAGTTCTTC. Protein sequence: CASSRGPAGGPARRGNEQFF.